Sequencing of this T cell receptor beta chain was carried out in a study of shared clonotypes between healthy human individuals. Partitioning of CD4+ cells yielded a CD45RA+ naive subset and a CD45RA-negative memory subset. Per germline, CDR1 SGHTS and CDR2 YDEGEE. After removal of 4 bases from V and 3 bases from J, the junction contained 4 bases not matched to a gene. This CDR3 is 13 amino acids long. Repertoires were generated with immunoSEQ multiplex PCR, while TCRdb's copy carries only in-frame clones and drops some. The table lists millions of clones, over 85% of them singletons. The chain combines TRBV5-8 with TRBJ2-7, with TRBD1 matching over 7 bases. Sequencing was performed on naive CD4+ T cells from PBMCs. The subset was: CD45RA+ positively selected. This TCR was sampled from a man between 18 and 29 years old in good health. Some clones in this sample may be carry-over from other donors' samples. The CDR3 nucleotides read TGTGCCAGCAGCGGCCGACAGGGCTACGAGCAGTACTTC. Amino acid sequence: CASSGRQGYEQYF.